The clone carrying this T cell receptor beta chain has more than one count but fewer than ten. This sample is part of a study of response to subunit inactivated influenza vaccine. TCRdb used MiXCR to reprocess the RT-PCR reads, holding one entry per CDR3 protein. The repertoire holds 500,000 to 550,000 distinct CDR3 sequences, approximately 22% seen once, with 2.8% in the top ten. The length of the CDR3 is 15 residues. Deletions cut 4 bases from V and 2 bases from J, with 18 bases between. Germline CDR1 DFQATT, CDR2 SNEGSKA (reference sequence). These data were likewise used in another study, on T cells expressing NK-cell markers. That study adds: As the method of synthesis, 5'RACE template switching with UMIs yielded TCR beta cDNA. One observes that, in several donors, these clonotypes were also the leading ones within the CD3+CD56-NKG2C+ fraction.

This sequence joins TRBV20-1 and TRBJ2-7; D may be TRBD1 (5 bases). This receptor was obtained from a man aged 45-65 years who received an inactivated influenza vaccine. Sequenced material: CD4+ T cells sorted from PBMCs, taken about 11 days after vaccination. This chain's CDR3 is CSATGSRANPYEQYF. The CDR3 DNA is TGCAGTGCTACAGGCTCCAGGGCTAACCCCTACGAGCAGTACTTC.